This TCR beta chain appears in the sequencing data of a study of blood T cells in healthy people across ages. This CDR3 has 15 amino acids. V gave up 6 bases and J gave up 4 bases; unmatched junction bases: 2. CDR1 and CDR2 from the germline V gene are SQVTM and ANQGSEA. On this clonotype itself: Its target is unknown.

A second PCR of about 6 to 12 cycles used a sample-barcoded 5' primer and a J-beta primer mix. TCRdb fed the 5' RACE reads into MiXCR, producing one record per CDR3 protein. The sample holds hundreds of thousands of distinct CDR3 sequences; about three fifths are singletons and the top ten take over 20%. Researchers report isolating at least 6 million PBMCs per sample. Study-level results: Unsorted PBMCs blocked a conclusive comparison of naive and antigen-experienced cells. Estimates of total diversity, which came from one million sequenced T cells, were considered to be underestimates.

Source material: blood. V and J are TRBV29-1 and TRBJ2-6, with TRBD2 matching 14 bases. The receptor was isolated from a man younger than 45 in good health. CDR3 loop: CSVGTSGGGANVLTF. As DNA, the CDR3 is TGCAGCGTCGGGACTAGCGGGGGAGGGGCCAACGTCCTGACTTTC.